This record concerns one T cell receptor beta chain sequence. Antigen unknown. Recipients were bled about 28 days pretransplant and at posttransplant days 30, 100, 180. Unmatched junction bases numbered 12, after V lost 2 bases and J lost 8 bases. The CDR3 covers 15 residues. Germline-derived CDR1 and CDR2 are SGHRS and YFSETQ. Measured with immunoSEQ multiplex PCR; TCRdb has only the in-frame clones, and not every one. The sample lists some 2,900 clones, 60% to 85% occurring once. This record comes from a study of T cell clonotyping in hematopoietic cell transplantation. Notes on the study in general: CD4 and CD8 repertoire contributions could not be separated without sorting. After transplant, recipient diversity fell while pathologically expanded clonotypes grew through day 180.

The J gene is TRBJ1-2, the V gene TRBV5-1, with TRBD1 matching over 7 bases. This TCR came from a male patient aged 55 to 70 who had an allogeneic stem cell transplant, so T cells may come from the graft donor. Some clones in this sample may be carry-over from other donors' samples. The material was peripheral blood mononuclear cells, obtained 180 days after allogeneic stem cell transplant. CDR3 sequence reads: CASSLGTEPVRGYTF. The CDR3 DNA sequence: TGCGCCAGCAGCTTAGGGACAGAACCTGTTAGGGGCTACACCTTC.